One and the same sample provided the 13 T cell receptor beta chains below, sequenced in a study of T cells after yellow fever vaccination. TCRdb recomputed calls from the 5' RACE reads with MiXCR, one row per CDR3 protein. The sample lists hundreds of thousands of distinct CDR3 sequences, 15% to 20% seen once, with roughly 19% in the top ten. This sample comprised PBMCs, obtained before the yellow fever booster vaccination. The source of these receptors is a man aged 18 to 30 who received the YFV17D yellow fever vaccine.

This clonotype was detected only a few times. The V gene is TRBV3-1, the J gene TRBJ2-2, with 8 bases identical to TRBD1. The V segment lost 4 bases and the J segment 6 bases; nucleotides outside the gene matches: 7. The germline gives CDR1 LGHDT, CDR2 YNNKEL (reference sequence). The CDR3 consists of 15 residues. The CDR3 DNA sequence: TGTGCCAGCAGCCGGTGGGGACAGGAACCCGGGGAGCTGTTTTTT. Translating it yields CASSRWGQEPGELFF.

The V call is TRBV7-3, the J call TRBJ2-5, with TRBD2 matching 8 bases. With V trimmed by 6 bases and J by 9 bases, 15 bases remained unmatched. The length of the CDR3 is 15 residues. CDR1 and CDR2 from the germline V gene are SGHTA and FQGTGA. This CDR3 is CASSTSGHPKRPQYF. CDR3 DNA sequence: TGTGCCAGCAGTACTAGCGGACACCCCAAGAGACCCCAGTACTTC.

The chain carries TRBV6-5 and TRBJ2-7, with D possibly matching TRBD2 (6 bases). From germline, CDR1 is MNHEY and CDR2 SVGAGI. The CDR3 extends over 14 amino acids. The ends were cut back, 2 bases at V and 3 bases at J, with 11 bases in the middle. The CDR3 sequence: CASSYGGSRYEQYF. CDR3 DNA sequence: TGTGCCAGCAGTTACGGGGGGAGCCGCTACGAGCAGTACTTC.

This chain links TRBV20-1 with TRBJ2-7; 7 bases fit TRBD1. V lost 4 bases and J lost 1; bases outside the gene matches: 7. CDR1 is DFQATT, CDR2 SNEGSKA, per germline (reference sequence). CDR3 length: 14 residues. DNA for the CDR3: TGCAGTGCTAAGTCCGAGACAGGGTCCTACGAGCAGTACTTC. Its protein is CSAKSETGSYEQYF.

This clonotype was seen a handful of times. The V gene is TRBV20-1, the J gene TRBJ1-2; no clear D gene. Germline assignment: CDR1 DFQATT and CDR2 SNEGSKA (reference sequence). With 2 bases removed from V and 6 bases from J, the gap between germline ends came to 19 bases. The CDR3 is made up of 15 amino acids. The CDR3 DNA is TGCAGTGCTAGAAGAAGACTGGAGGTACACGATGGCTACACCTTC. It encodes CSARRRLEVHDGYTF.

The table lists this clonotype with a few counts. CDR3 sequence: CSARVPGANVLTF. The CDR3 region has the DNA TGCAGTGCTAGAGTCCCAGGGGCCAACGTCCTGACTTTC. The chain employs TRBV20-1 and TRBJ2-6, with no clear D. Trimming left V 1 base short and J 4 bases short, with 5 bases between. Germline CDR1 and CDR2: DFQATT and SNEGSKA (reference sequence). This CDR3 is built from 13 residues.

V gene TRBV5-1 combines with J gene TRBJ2-3; 9 positions agree with TRBD2. V was pared by 0 bases and J by 2 bases, with 13 bases of the junction left unmatched. The CDR3 extends over 19 amino acids. In germline, CDR1 is SGHRS, CDR2 YFSETQ. The CDR3: CASSLAWGYTSGYTDTQYF. DNA of the CDR3: TGCGCCAGCAGCTTGGCATGGGGGTATACTAGCGGGTACACAGATACGCAGTATTTT. The complete variable domain, with remaining parts taken from reference TRBV5-1 and TRBJ2-3, reads KAGVTQTPRYLIKTRGQQVTLSCSPISGHRSVSWYQQTPGQGLQFLFEYFSETQRNKGNFPGRFSGRQFSNSRSEMNVSTLELGDSALYLCASSLAWGYTSGYTDTQYFGPGTRLTVL.

This clonotype appeared a few times. The gene calls are TRBV29-1 and TRBJ2-5; TRBD2 agrees at 7 bases. Germline V CDR1 and CDR2: SQVTM, ANQGSEA. The CDR3 consists of 14 residues. J was trimmed by 5 bases and V by 7 bases; bases with no gene match: 13. CDR3 residues: CSGRVAGVRETQYF. The CDR3 bases are TGCAGCGGCCGAGTTGCGGGGGTTAGGGAGACCCAGTACTTC.

This clonotype was recorded a few times. The chain combines TRBV27 with TRBJ2-1; D gene ambiguous. Germline CDR1 MNHEY, CDR2 SMNVEV (reference sequence). This CDR3 contains 11 residues. Between the trimmed V and J ends, which lost 9 bases and 9 bases, there was a span of 12 bases. CDR3 bases: TGTGCCAGGAGACTGGCCTGTGAGCAGTTCTTC. It codes for CARRLACEQFF.

This clonotype appeared a few times. V usage is TRBV4-3 and J usage is TRBJ2-3, with D possibly matching TRBD1 (5 bases). CDR1 LGHNA and CDR2 YSLEER come from the germline V gene. CDR3 length equals 15 residues. Trimming cost V 4 bases and J 0 bases, with 11 bases left between them. The chain's CDR3 is CASSPGYRSTDTQYF. The CDR3, as DNA: TGCGCCAGCAGCCCCGGTTACAGGAGCACAGATACGCAGTATTTT.

The chain carries TRBV10-3 and TRBJ2-3, with D possibly matching TRBD2 (6 bases). V shed 3 bases and J shed 4 bases, with 14 bases lying between them. The germline gives CDR1 ENHRY, CDR2 SYGVKD. This CDR3 comprises 15 residues. The CDR3 sequence is CAISDSGLPPDTQYF. CDR3 nucleotide sequence: TGTGCCATCAGTGACTCGGGACTCCCCCCAGATACGCAGTATTTT.

This clonotype has just a few counts. V gene TRBV5-1 combines with J gene TRBJ1-1; the match to TRBD1 covers 7 bases. The germline V gene encodes CDR1 SGHRS and CDR2 YFSETQ. V lost 4 bases and J lost 5; bases outside the gene matches: 8. This CDR3 spans 14 amino acids. In nucleotides, the CDR3 is TGCGCCAGCAGCCCGGACAGGCCTCGAACTGAAGCTTTCTTT. Translating gives CASSPDRPRTEAFF.

The CDR3 loop reads CASSRGQGGEKLFF. CDR3 bases: TGTGCCAGCAGCCGGGGACAGGGTGGAGAAAAACTGTTTTTT. The chain has TRBV27 and TRBJ1-4; 9 nucleotides match TRBD1. The CDR3 spans 14 residues. Germline loops: CDR1 MNHEY, CDR2 SMNVEV (reference sequence). Germline trimming cut 6 bases from V and 8 bases from J; bases unmatched to any gene: 7.